The 32 T cell receptor beta chains reported below all come from one sample, sequenced in a study of blood T cells in healthy people across ages. For the second PCR, which ran for about 7 to 11 cycles, a sample-barcoded 5' primer and a J-beta primer mix were used. TCRdb itself ran the 5' RACE reads through MiXCR, one entry per CDR3 protein. The sample gives roughly 1.6 million distinct CDR3 sequences, about 35% of which show up once; about 11% is in the top ten. The sequenced sample was blood. Source of these receptors: a woman in her 30s in good health.

The table lists this clonotype with many counts. The chain employs TRBV20-1 and TRBJ2-7; either TRBD1 or TRBD2 may supply D (6 bases each). The CDR3 has 15 amino acids. The V gene's germline CDR1 is DFQATT and CDR2 SNEGSKA (reference sequence). The V end lost 7 bases, the J end lost 2 bases, and 21 bases lay between the germline ends. CDR3 sequence: CSGEGGGPQAYEQYF. The CDR3 DNA sequence: TGCAGTGGAGAGGGGGGAGGTCCCCAAGCCTACGAGCAGTACTTC.

Details on this clonotype: A clone one base away is much larger, so this may be a read error. V gene TRBV6-2 or TRBV6-3 combines with J gene TRBJ2-7; D is ambiguous. The germline V gene encodes CDR1 MNHEY and CDR2 SVGEGT. CDR3 length: 13 residues. The CDR3 protein is CTSSYERYYEQYF. The CDR3 bases are TGTACCAGCAGTTACGAACGGTACTACGAGCAGTACTTC.

This clonotype came up many times. The chain couples TRBV7-2 to TRBJ2-1; D unclear. This CDR3 is built from 14 residues. The V end lost 7 bases, the J end lost 4 bases, and 14 bases lay between the germline ends. Germline V CDR1 and CDR2: SGHTA, FQGNSA. CDR3 residues: CASTKVGLYNEQFF. CDR3 nucleotide sequence: TGTGCCAGCACCAAAGTCGGCCTATACAATGAGCAGTTCTTC.

This clonotype came up many times. This chain links TRBV29-1 with TRBJ2-1; D is uncertain. V was trimmed by 2 bases and J by 8 bases, leaving 4 bases between them. Germline V gene lookup returns CDR1 SQVTM and CDR2 ANQGSEA. CDR3 length: 10 residues. As DNA, the CDR3 is TGCAGCGTTGAAACAGATGAGCAGTTCTTC. It encodes CSVETDEQFF.

Notes on this clonotype: A read error may account for a junction end that differs from germline. The V and J genes are TRBV7-2 and TRBJ1-2; a weak D match, TRBD1 (5 bases). The CDR3 is 14 amino acids. Germline V CDR1 and CDR2: SGHTA, FQGNSA. This chain's CDR3 is CASSLVGVGYGCTF. The CDR3 coding sequence is TGTGCCAGCAGCTTAGTAGGGGTGGGGTATGGCTGCACCTTC.

The J gene is TRBJ2-7, the V gene TRBV27, with 7 bases aligning to TRBD1. The V gene's germline CDR1 is MNHEY and CDR2 SMNVEV (reference sequence). There are 14 residues in the CDR3. V lost 4 bases, J lost 1 base, and 4 bases stayed unmatched. The CDR3 DNA is TGTGCCAGCAGTTACGACAGGGCATCCTACGAGCAGTACTTC. Translated, it gives CASSYDRASYEQYF.

The chain combines TRBV29-1 with TRBJ2-7; the D is unclear. Trimming removed 4 bases at V and 3 bases at J, with 13 bases between. CDR1 and CDR2 from the germline V gene are SQVTM and ANQGSEA. CDR3 length equals 13 residues. CDR3 coding DNA: TGCAGCGTTGGTCTCGGATGGGGCTACGAGCAGTACTTC. This codes for CSVGLGWGYEQYF.

CDR3 protein: CASSLFAGGPDEQFF. The CDR3, as DNA: TGTGCCAGCAGTTTATTCGCGGGGGGGCCGGATGAGCAGTTCTTC. The genes are TRBV27 and TRBJ2-1; 9 bases match TRBD2. This CDR3 region has 15 residues. CDR1 MNHEY and CDR2 SMNVEV come from the germline V gene (reference sequence). V lost 1 base and J lost 8; bases outside the gene matches: 6.

In this sample, this clonotype turned up many times. This chain links TRBV29-1 with TRBJ2-7; D is uncertain. With 2 bases removed from V and 4 bases from J, the gap between germline ends came to 9 bases. The CDR3 has 12 residues. Germline loops: CDR1 SQVTM, CDR2 ANQGSEA. The CDR3 here is CSVESTLYEQYF. CDR3 nucleotides: TGCAGCGTTGAAAGTACGTTGTACGAGCAGTACTTC.

This clonotype was seen only a few times. The genes are TRBV9 and TRBJ2-5; 9 bases agree with TRBD2. CDR1 is SGDLS and CDR2 is YYNGEE in the germline V gene. V was pared by 2 bases and J by 5 bases, with 7 bases of the junction left unmatched. This CDR3 has 15 residues. The CDR3 nucleotides read TGTGCCAGCAGCGTCGGCGGGAGGGCCTTTGAGACCCAGTACTTC. Residues: CASSVGGRAFETQYF.

This clonotype was seen ten or more times. The chain combines TRBV7-4 with TRBJ2-5; 7 nucleotides line up with TRBD2. The CDR3 extends over 14 amino acids. Per the germline V gene, CDR1 is SGHVT and CDR2 is SQSDAQ. J gave up 3 bases and V 4 bases, and 5 bases lay outside the gene matches. CDR3 coding DNA: TGTGCCAGCAGCTCCTGGACTAGAAAAGAGACCCAGTACTTC. Translation gives CASSSWTRKETQYF. The complete variable domain, with remaining parts taken from reference TRBV7-4 and TRBJ2-5, reads GAGVSQSPRYKVAKRGRDVALRCDSISGHVTLYWYRQTLGQGSEVLTYSQSDAQRDKSGRPSGRFSAERPERSVSTLKIQRTEQGDSAVYLCASSSWTRKETQYFGPGTRLLVL.

This clonotype has more than one count but fewer than ten. V gene TRBV28 combines with J gene TRBJ2-2; TRBD1 might be the D (6 bases). This CDR3 has 15 amino acids. Trimming took off 2 bases at V and 5 bases at J, with 12 bases between the two ends. Germline values: CDR1 MDHEN, CDR2 SYDVKM. This CDR3 is CASSLMAGTTGELFF. The DNA of the CDR3 is TGTGCCAGCAGTTTAATGGCAGGGACAACCGGGGAGCTGTTTTTT. Together with reference TRBV28 and TRBJ2-2, the CDR3 gives the full variable domain: DVKVTQSSRYLVKRTGEKVFLECVQDMDHENMFWYRQDPGLGLRLIYFSYDVKMKEKGDIPEGYSVSREKKERFSLILESASTNQTSMYLCASSLMAGTTGELFFGEGSRLTVL.

This clonotype has a handful of counts. The chain links TRBV5-1 to TRBJ1-2; TRBD1 is a possible D gene (6 bases). This CDR3 has 15 amino acids. V was cut by 4 bases and J by 0 bases, with 13 bases left in between. From germline, CDR1 is SGHRS and CDR2 YFSETQ. In DNA, the CDR3 is TGCGCCAGCAGCCGTGGACAGACTTCTAACTATGGCTACACCTTC. This codes for CASSRGQTSNYGYTF.

The CDR3: CASSFSLSRSTDTQYF. In DNA, the CDR3 is TGTGCCAGCAGCTTTTCTCTTAGCAGAAGCACAGATACGCAGTATTTT. The chain is built from TRBV7-2 and TRBJ2-3; no firm D call. Germline CDR1 SGHTA, CDR2 FQGNSA. CDR3 size: 16 residues. Between the trimmed V and J ends, which lost 3 bases and 0 bases, there was a span of 13 bases.

This clonotype was counted between two and nine times. The chain combines TRBV6-5 with TRBJ2-1; D is possibly TRBD2 (6 bases). The length of the CDR3 is 15 residues. V lost 0 bases and J 8 bases, leaving 14 bases between the germline ends. The V gene's germline CDR1 is MNHEY and CDR2 SVGAGI. The CDR3 protein is CASSYSAGLVDEQFF. CDR3 DNA sequence: TGTGCCAGCAGTTACTCGGCGGGGCTAGTGGATGAGCAGTTCTTC.

CDR3 coding DNA: TGCGCCGGCCGTCATGATGTAAGGGGTCCTTATGGCTACACCTTC. This translates into CAGRHDVRGPYGYTF. J is TRBJ1-2 and V is TRBV4-1; D is perhaps TRBD1 (5 bases). The CDR3 loop spans 15 amino acids. The germline V and J ends were trimmed by 11 bases and 5 bases, with 24 bases remaining between them. The V gene's germline CDR1 is MGHRA and CDR2 YSYEKL.

The rearrangement uses TRBV6-5 and TRBJ2-1; 7 bases align to TRBD1. V was clipped by 0 bases and J by 9 bases; unmatched bases: 5. This CDR3 comprises 14 residues. The germline gives CDR1 MNHEY, CDR2 SVGAGI. The CDR3 protein is CASSYSFRGTEQFF. CDR3 DNA: TGTGCCAGCAGTTACTCGTTCAGGGGGACTGAGCAGTTCTTC.

This clonotype was picked up a small number of times. The chain has TRBV20-1 and TRBJ1-6, with D possibly TRBD1 on 6 matching bases. Trimming took 3 bases from V and 8 from J, leaving 14 bases between them. The germline V gene has CDR1 DFQATT and CDR2 SNEGSKA (reference sequence). This CDR3 has 14 amino acids. CDR3 sequence (DNA): TGCAGTGCTAGCCCACAGGGTCCATATTCACCCCTCCACTTT. It encodes CSASPQGPYSPLHF.

This clonotype was counted only a few times. The chain uses TRBV7-9 and TRBJ2-5, with TRBD2 matching over 12 bases. The CDR3 contains 17 residues. Germline CDR1 reads SEHNR; CDR2 reads FQNEAQ (reference sequence). V dropped 5 bases and J dropped 2; count of bases not matched to a gene: 9. The CDR3 DNA reads as TGTGCCAGCAGCCCCAGACTAGCGGGGGTACAACAAGAGACCCAGTACTTC. It encodes CASSPRLAGVQQETQYF.

The chain employs TRBV6-6 and TRBJ2-5, with D perhaps matching TRBD1 (5 bases). This CDR3 is built from 13 residues. Deletions cut 0 bases from V and 9 bases from J, with 11 bases between. CDR1 and CDR2 from the germline V gene are MNHNY and SVGAGI (reference sequence). The CDR3 reads CASSYSGTGAQYF. The CDR3 DNA is TGTGCCAGCAGTTACTCGGGAACAGGTGCCCAGTACTTC.

V gene TRBV2 combines with J gene TRBJ2-7, with a weak D call TRBD1 (6 bases). The CDR3 runs to 14 residues. Germline-derived CDR1 and CDR2 are SNHLY and FYNNEI. The ends were cut back, 6 bases at V and 2 bases at J, with 14 bases in the middle. CDR3 bases: TGTGCCAGCAGACCGACAGGCCTACCCTACGAGCAGTACTTC. Its translation: CASRPTGLPYEQYF.

About this clonotype itself: Sequence at one end of the junction differs from germline and may be a read error. The chain combines TRBV20-1 with TRBJ2-3; tentative D call: TRBD1 (5 bases). CDR3 length equals 13 residues. The germline V gene encodes CDR1 DFQATT and CDR2 SNEGSKA (reference sequence). CDR3 sequence (DNA): TGCAGTGCTGTTAGAATCAGGGCAGACACGCAGTATTTT. Translating it yields CSAVRIRADTQYF.

Only a few counts were recorded for this clonotype. The rearrangement links TRBV11-2 to TRBJ2-1; D possibly corresponds to TRBD2 (6 bases). Trimming took 5 bases from V and 4 from J, leaving 21 bases between them. The CDR3 has 17 residues. The germline V gene has CDR1 SGHAT and CDR2 FQNNGV. DNA of the CDR3: TGTGCCAGCAGCCCTCGGATCGGGACTGGCGGGTACAATGAGCAGTTCTTC. This gives the protein CASSPRIGTGGYNEQFF. The entire variable domain, with the rest obtained from reference TRBV11-2 and TRBJ2-1, is as follows: EAGVAQSPRYKIIEKRQSVAFWCNPISGHATLYWYQQILGQGPKLLIQFQNNGVVDDSQLPKDRFSAERLKGVDSTLKIQPAKLEDSAVYLCASSPRIGTGGYNEQFFGPGTRLTVL.

This CDR3 reads CAISESRTSQGCEQYF. CDR3 nucleotides: TGTGCCATCAGTGAGTCGAGGACTAGTCAGGGATGCGAGCAGTACTTC. The chain combines TRBV10-3 with TRBJ2-7; 7 bases line up with TRBD2. This CDR3 contains 16 residues. Trimming removed 0 bases from V and 6 bases from J; junction bases left unmatched: 11. In germline, CDR1 is ENHRY, CDR2 SYGVKD.

The rearrangement uses TRBV20-1 and TRBJ2-6; the D gene is possibly TRBD2 (6 bases). Trimming took 3 bases from V and 0 from J, leaving 6 bases between them. Germline CDR1 DFQATT, CDR2 SNEGSKA (reference sequence). The CDR3 has 14 amino acids. The CDR3 bases are TGCAGTGCTAGGGGGGGCTCTGGGGCCAACGTCCTGACTTTC. Translating it yields CSARGGSGANVLTF.

This sequence joins TRBV20-1 and TRBJ2-7, with 10 nucleotides matching TRBD1. J gave up 4 bases and V 5 bases, and 8 bases lay outside the gene matches. Germline CDR1 is DFQATT and CDR2 is SNEGSKA (reference sequence). CDR3 length equals 14 residues. The CDR3 here is CSAGAGQGDYEQYF. CDR3 DNA sequence: TGCAGTGCTGGGGCTGGACAGGGGGATTACGAGCAGTACTTC.

This clonotype was detected ten times or more. V is TRBV29-1 and J is TRBJ2-1; perhaps TRBD2 as D (6 bases). Deletions cut 3 bases from V and 5 bases from J, with 17 bases between. The CDR3 contains 15 residues. Germline CDR1 SQVTM, CDR2 ANQGSEA. The CDR3 protein is CSVEKEGGWDNEQFF. The CDR3 bases are TGCAGCGTTGAGAAGGAGGGAGGTTGGGACAATGAGCAGTTCTTC.

This clonotype occurred a few times. The chain recombines TRBV28 with TRBJ2-5; possibly TRBD2 for D (6 bases). Deletions cut 6 bases from V and 0 bases from J, with 17 bases between. The germline V gene has CDR1 MDHEN and CDR2 SYDVKM. This CDR3 is 16 amino acids long. The CDR3, as DNA: TGTGCCAGCAGCCTGGAGGGTAGCGGCTACCAAGAGACCCAGTACTTC. This codes for CASSLEGSGYQETQYF.

This sequence joins TRBV9 and TRBJ2-1; D possibly corresponds to TRBD1 (6 bases). V lost 2 bases to trimming and J lost 9 bases, with 9 bases between them. The CDR3 runs to 12 residues. Per germline, CDR1 SGDLS and CDR2 YYNGEE. In DNA form, the CDR3 reads TGTGCCAGCAGCGTCACCAGGGGTGAGCAGTTCTTC. Its protein product is CASSVTRGEQFF.

The chain couples TRBV10-3 to TRBJ1-2, with 7 bases fitting TRBD1. Trimming took 6 bases from V and 6 from J; bases not matched to a gene: 10. CDR3 length: 14 amino acids. Germline V gene sequence: CDR1 ENHRY, CDR2 SYGVKD. The CDR3 loop is CAISSTGTAHGYTF. The CDR3 bases are TGTGCCATCAGCAGTACCGGGACAGCCCATGGCTACACCTTC.

This clonotype was detected only a few times. The chain has TRBV5-5 and TRBJ2-2; 12 nucleotides line up with TRBD2. Trimming removed 3 bases from V and 6 bases from J; junction bases left unmatched: 6. CDR3 size: 16 residues. In germline, CDR1 is SGHKS, CDR2 YYEKEE (reference sequence). The CDR3: CASSSTSGSLAGELFF. The CDR3, as DNA: TGTGCCAGCAGCTCGACTAGCGGGAGTCTCGCCGGGGAGCTGTTTTTT.

The CDR3 nucleotides read TGCGCCAGCAGCCAGAGTCCCCAGCGGGGGGGCCACGAGCAGTACTTC. This codes for CASSQSPQRGGHEQYF. The chain combines TRBV4-1 with TRBJ2-5; 10 bases match TRBD2. The DNA end is a closer match to TRBJ2-7, so the J assignment may be wrong. The CDR3 contains 16 residues. Looked up from germline, CDR1 is MGHRA and CDR2 is YSYEKL.